A selection of T cell receptor beta chains follows, all from one sample in a study of T cell repertoires in cytomegalovirus infection. TCRdb fed the reads into MiXCR, producing one record per CDR3 protein. The data contain more than 400,000 distinct CDR3 sequences, less than 30% of them singletons. Sequencing was performed on PBMCs. Receptors were obtained from a human donor in good health (CMV status not recorded). Some clones in this sample may be carry-over from other donors' samples. Both conserved end residues are trimmed from each CDR3. The D gene is left open where the match is weak.

D gene	J gene	V gene	CDR3 length	CDR3 protein
NA	TRBJ1-1	TRBV11-3	11	ASSSRVQTEAF
NA	TRBJ2-4	TRBV28	12	ASSFEIAKNIQY
NA	TRBJ2-1	TRBV29-1	12	SVDFGDSYNEQF
NA	TRBJ1-2	TRBV12-3/TRBV12-4	10	ASSPSVYGYT
NA	TRBJ1-5	TRBV20-1	9	SASGGLPQH
TRBD1	TRBJ1-1	TRBV28	14	ASTATWTGPNTEAF
NA	TRBJ2-5	TRBV12-3/TRBV12-4	12	ASSLWGWGETQY
NA	TRBJ2-3	TRBV28	12	ASSFLSRSDTQY
NA	TRBJ2-5	TRBV15	12	ATTRESGELVQY
NA	TRBJ2-7	TRBV5-4	12	ASSPSGRLFEQY
NA	TRBJ1-1	TRBV3-1	11	ASSQDGRAAAF
NA	TRBJ1-1	TRBV7-2	11	ASSRGARAEAF
NA	TRBJ2-3	TRBV12-3/TRBV12-4	8	ASSSSTQY
NA	TRBJ1-1	TRBV6-8	14	ASSPLAGAQNTEAF
NA	TRBJ2-1	TRBV7-2	13	ASSLETGSYNEQF
TRBD2	TRBJ2-4	TRBV28	13	ASSLAGGPKNSQY
TRBD1	TRBJ2-7	TRBV7-2	13	ASSLAGTGIYEQY
TRBD2	TRBJ2-1	TRBV6-2/TRBV6-3	14	ASSYPSSGSYNEQF
TRBD1	TRBJ1-5	TRBV12-3/TRBV12-4	13	ASSNRDRGRQPQH
NA	TRBJ1-5	TRBV27	12	ASSLGGADQPQH
TRBD1	TRBJ2-1	TRBV5-4	14	ASSLGGTGGVDEQF
TRBD2	TRBJ2-5	TRBV4-1	17	ASSHSGTSGTGNLETQY
TRBD2	TRBJ2-7	TRBV12-3/TRBV12-4	12	ASSPREGSYEQY
TRBD1	TRBJ1-5	TRBV30	12	AWSLSGGSQPQH
NA	TRBJ2-5	TRBV6-2/TRBV6-3	14	ASSSSWTAIQETQY
NA	TRBJ2-1	TRBV2	14	ASPAERMSSYNEQF
NA	TRBJ2-5	TRBV5-4	13	ASSLSERVQETQY
TRBD2	TRBJ2-1	TRBV20-1	13	SARPLAGSYNEQF
TRBD2	TRBJ2-5	TRBV28	14	ASSEWTSGSQETQY
NA	TRBJ1-5	TRBV5-1	11	ASSFGADQPQH
TRBD2	TRBJ2-1	TRBV6-5	12	ASSREGGGTEQF